The 2 T cell receptor beta chains below come from one sample, sequenced in a study of blood T cell repertoires in COVID-19. Profiling relied on immunoSEQ multiplex PCR, and the TCRdb table lists in-frame clones only, not all of them. The data hold tens of thousands of clones, with around nine tenths observed a single time. The source material was peripheral blood. The receptors originated from a woman aged 55-69 years with COVID-19, enrolled during active disease.

The genes are TRBV9 and TRBJ2-1; 10 bases line up with TRBD2. This CDR3 is built from 19 residues. Trimming removed 0 bases from V and 5 bases from J; junction bases left unmatched: 14. Germline CDR1 SGDLS, CDR2 YYNGEE. The chain's CDR3 is CASSVGLAGASVLHNEQFF. The CDR3 DNA sequence: TGTGCCAGCAGCGTAGGGCTAGCGGGAGCGAGCGTCCTTCACAATGAGCAGTTCTTC.

The V gene is TRBV21-1, the J gene TRBJ1-1; the table names TRBD1, a call not compared with the DNA. TRBV21-1 is recorded as a pseudogene. The CDR3 runs to 14 residues. CDR3: CASSKQGAHTEAFF. The CDR3 DNA follows: TGTGCCAGCAGCAAACAGGGGGCTCACACTGAAGCTTTCTTT.